The 8 T cell receptor beta chains reported below all come from one sample, sequenced in a study of T cell responses to AZD1222 COVID-19 vaccine. Some clones are missing from TCRdb's copy, which holds only in-frame ones; the method was immunoSEQ multiplex PCR. The sample yields around 100,000 clones, around 87% seen once. Source: peripheral blood, taken on day 0 of AZD1222 vaccination. The receptors here all came from an adult in good health.

This rearrangement joins TRBV7-6 to TRBJ2-5; 8 nucleotides match TRBD1. V trimming: 3 bases; J trimming: 5 bases; junction bases outside the gene matches: 8. Germline V gives CDR1 SGHVS, CDR2 FNYEAQ. This CDR3 has 15 amino acids. CDR3 protein: CASSFQGARGETQYF. The CDR3 DNA is TGTGCCAGCAGCTTTCAGGGGGCCAGGGGGGAGACCCAGTACTTC.

The chain recombines TRBV11-3 with TRBJ1-1; TRBD1 matches at 8 bases. The CDR3 extends over 14 amino acids. Losses at the gene ends were 3 bases for V and 5 bases for J; bases not matched to a gene: 5. From germline, CDR1 is SGHNT and CDR2 YENEEA. This chain's CDR3 is CASSLQGAGTEAFF. The DNA of the CDR3 is TGTGCCAGCAGCTTGCAGGGGGCAGGGACTGAAGCTTTCTTT.

The chain combines TRBV6-2 or TRBV6-3 with TRBJ1-6; no clear D gene. V was clipped by 0 bases and J by 1 base, with 4 bases between them. Germline V CDR1 and CDR2: MNHEY, SVGEGT. CDR3 length: 15 amino acids. This CDR3 is CASSYSQSYNSPLHF. DNA for the CDR3: TGTGCCAGCAGTTACTCCCAGTCCTATAATTCACCCCTCCACTTT.

The rearrangement joins TRBV6-5 to TRBJ1-5; D remains ambiguous. Trimming shortened V by 4 bases and J by 6 bases, and 10 bases separated the two germline ends. This CDR3 comprises 13 residues. The germline V gene has CDR1 MNHEY and CDR2 SVGAGI. The CDR3 protein is CASSFTDSQPQHF. CDR3 DNA: TGTGCCAGCAGTTTTACAGATAGTCAGCCCCAGCATTTT.

The chain has TRBV6-4 and TRBJ2-3, with D possibly matching TRBD1 (6 bases). Germline V CDR1 and CDR2: MRHNA, SNTAGT. The CDR3 is 15 residues long. The germline V and J ends were trimmed by 6 bases and 0 bases, with 13 bases remaining between them. This CDR3 reads CASRRQDASTDTQYF. CDR3 nucleotides: TGTGCCAGCAGGAGACAGGACGCTAGCACAGATACGCAGTATTTT.

This clone showed up just a few times. The chain joins TRBV5-6 to TRBJ1-6; D may be TRBD1 (6 bases). Germline V lookup: CDR1 SGHDT, CDR2 YYEEEE. Trimming removed 3 bases at V and 7 bases at J, with 14 bases between. This CDR3 has 15 residues. CDR3 sequence: CASSSPGTQNSPLHF. CDR3 in DNA: TGTGCCAGCAGCTCCCCCGGGACACAAAATTCACCCCTCCACTTT.

This clone was picked up one time. The chain joins TRBV6-5 to TRBJ1-2, with 8 positions matching TRBD1. The CDR3 loop spans 14 amino acids. Germline V gives CDR1 MNHEY, CDR2 SVGAGI. V shed 0 bases, J shed 8 bases, and the junction held 5 bases outside the gene matches. The CDR3 reads CASSYSNRGSGYTF. The DNA of the CDR3 is TGTGCCAGCAGTTACTCGAACAGGGGGTCCGGCTACACCTTC.

The rearrangement uses TRBV19 and TRBJ2-5, with D perhaps matching TRBD2 (6 bases). CDR3 length: 15 residues. Trimming pared 3 bases from V and 4 bases from J, leaving 15 bases between. Germline V gene data show CDR1 as LNHDA and CDR2 as SQIVND (reference sequence). CDR3: CASSIGAGLVETQYF. DNA for the CDR3: TGTGCCAGTAGTATCGGGGCGGGACTGGTAGAGACCCAGTACTTC. Combining the CDR3 with reference TRBV19 and TRBJ2-5 gives the whole variable domain DGGITQSPKYLFRKEGQNVTLSCEQNLNHDAMYWYRQDPGQGLRLIYYSQIVNDFQKGDIAEGYSVSREKKESFPLTVTSAQKNPTAFYLCASSIGAGLVETQYFGPGTRLLVL.